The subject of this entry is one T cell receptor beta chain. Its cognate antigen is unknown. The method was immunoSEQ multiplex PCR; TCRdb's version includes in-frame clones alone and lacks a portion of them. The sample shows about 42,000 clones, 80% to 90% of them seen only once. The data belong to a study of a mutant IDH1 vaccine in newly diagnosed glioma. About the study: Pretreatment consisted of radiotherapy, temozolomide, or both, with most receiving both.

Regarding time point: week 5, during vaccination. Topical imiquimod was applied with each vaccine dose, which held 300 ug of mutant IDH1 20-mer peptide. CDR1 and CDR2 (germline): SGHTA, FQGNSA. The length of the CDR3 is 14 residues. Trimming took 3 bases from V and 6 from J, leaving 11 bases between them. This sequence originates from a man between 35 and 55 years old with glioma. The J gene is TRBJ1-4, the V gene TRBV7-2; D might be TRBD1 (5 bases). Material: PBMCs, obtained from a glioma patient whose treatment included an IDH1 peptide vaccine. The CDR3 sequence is CASSLFRRDEKLFF. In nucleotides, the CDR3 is TGTGCCAGCAGCTTGTTTCGCAGGGATGAAAAACTGTTTTTT.